The rows below give T cell receptor beta chains drawn from one sample of a study of cytomegalovirus exposure and HLA in healthy donors. Some clones are missing from TCRdb's copy, which holds only in-frame ones; the method was immunoSEQ multiplex PCR. The sample holds under 200,000 clones; 75% to 90% are singletons and the top ten take under 2%. The sequencing sample was made of PBMCs. The receptors shown here come from a woman between 18 and 29 years old in good health and CMV-seronegative. CDR3s include the opening cysteine and the closing phenylalanine or tryptophan. D genes are given only for firm matches. A clone size is listed for some rows: how often the clone was seen (once, few, many), or a class if it is expanded.

D gene: NA
J gene: TRBJ1-2
clone size: once
V gene: TRBV10-2
CDR3 protein: CASSGGVGLLNYGYTF
CDR3 DNA: TGCGCCAGCAGTGGAGGAGTGGGACTCCTTAACTATGGCTACACCTTC

D gene: NA
J gene: TRBJ1-1
clone size: NA
V gene: TRBV10-3
CDR3 protein: CAISGGQLNTEAFF
CDR3 DNA: TGTGCCATCAGTGGAGGACAGCTGAACACTGAAGCTTTCTTT

D gene: TRBD1
J gene: TRBJ1-2
clone size: NA
V gene: TRBV6-5
CDR3 protein: CASSYDLTGGQGYTF
CDR3 DNA: TGTGCCAGCAGTTACGATTTAACAGGGGGCCAAGGCTACACCTTC

D gene: NA
J gene: TRBJ2-7
clone size: NA
V gene: TRBV6-5
CDR3 protein: CASSYQGGADSYEQYF
CDR3 DNA: TGTGCCAGCAGTTACCAAGGGGGGGCGGACTCCTACGAGCAGTACTTC

D gene: NA
J gene: TRBJ1-1
clone size: once
V gene: TRBV4-2
CDR3 protein: CASSQDGSPLRAFF
CDR3 DNA: TGTGCCAGCAGCCAAGACGGGAGTCCACTTCGAGCTTTCTTT

D gene: TRBD1
J gene: TRBJ2-4
clone size: NA
V gene: TRBV5-1
CDR3 protein: CASMEGLDRGSGNIQYF
CDR3 DNA: TGCGCCAGCATGGAGGGGTTGGACAGGGGTTCGGGAAACATTCAGTACTTC

D gene: TRBD1
J gene: TRBJ2-3
clone size: NA
V gene: TRBV7-9
CDR3 protein: CASSVAGTGEDTQYF
CDR3 DNA: TGTGCCAGCAGCGTAGCTGGGACAGGGGAAGATACGCAGTATTTT

D gene: NA
J gene: TRBJ2-7
clone size: few
V gene: TRBV5-6
CDR3 protein: CASSLGQNYEQYF
CDR3 DNA: TGTGCCAGCAGCTTGGGACAGAACTACGAGCAGTACTTC

D gene: TRBD2
J gene: TRBJ2-7
clone size: NA
V gene: TRBV27
CDR3 protein: CASSFAGGGLSVQYF
CDR3 DNA: TGTGCCAGCAGTTTCGCGGGGGGGGGCCTATCGGTGCAGTACTTC

D gene: NA
J gene: TRBJ1-6
clone size: NA
V gene: TRBV7-9
CDR3 protein: CSSSFPNSPLHF
CDR3 DNA: TGTTCCAGCAGCTTCCCAAATTCACCCCTCCACTTT

D gene: TRBD1
J gene: TRBJ1-6
clone size: once
V gene: TRBV10-2
CDR3 protein: CASSQGTVNSPLHF
CDR3 DNA: TGCGCCAGCAGCCAGGGGACAGTTAATTCACCCCTCCACTTT

D gene: TRBD2
J gene: TRBJ2-1
clone size: NA
V gene: TRBV7-9
CDR3 protein: CASSWTSGGQEQFF
CDR3 DNA: TGTGCCAGCAGCTGGACTAGCGGGGGACAAGAGCAGTTCTTC

D gene: NA
J gene: TRBJ2-5
clone size: NA
V gene: TRBV14
CDR3 protein: CASSQDWGPEKTQYF
CDR3 DNA: TGTGCCAGCAGCCAAGATTGGGGGCCGGAGAAGACCCAGTACTTC

D gene: NA
J gene: TRBJ2-1
clone size: NA
V gene: TRBV16
CDR3 protein: CASSQVSGWNNEQFF
CDR3 DNA: TGTGCCAGCAGCCAAGTGTCAGGGTGGAACAATGAGCAGTTCTTC

D gene: TRBD1
J gene: TRBJ1-2
clone size: NA
V gene: TRBV7-2
CDR3 protein: CASSLGRQGYALWRGGYTF
CDR3 DNA: TGTGCCAGCAGCTTAGGAAGACAGGGGTACGCCTTATGGCGGGGTGGCTACACCTTC

D gene: NA
J gene: TRBJ2-1
clone size: NA
V gene: TRBV27
CDR3 protein: CASSLSVAPYNEQFF
CDR3 DNA: TGTGCCAGCAGTTTGTCGGTAGCCCCCTACAATGAGCAGTTCTTC

D gene: TRBD2
J gene: TRBJ2-3
clone size: NA
V gene: TRBV5-1
CDR3 protein: CASSLDLRGDTDTQYF
CDR3 DNA: TGCGCCAGCAGCTTGGATTTGCGGGGGGATACAGATACGCAGTATTTT

D gene: NA
J gene: TRBJ1-5
clone size: NA
V gene: TRBV6-5
CDR3 protein: CASSYSGGSNQPQHF
CDR3 DNA: TGTGCCAGCAGTTACTCGGGGGGGAGCAATCAGCCCCAGCATTTT

D gene: NA
J gene: TRBJ1-5
clone size: NA
V gene: TRBV6-1
CDR3 protein: CASSEISGVRQPQHF
CDR3 DNA: TGTGCCAGCAGTGAAATTTCAGGGGTAAGACAGCCCCAGCATTTT

D gene: NA
J gene: TRBJ1-2
clone size: NA
V gene: TRBV5-4
CDR3 protein: CASTRGGDTYGYTF
CDR3 DNA: TGTGCCAGCACCCGGGGCGGGGATACCTATGGCTACACCTTC

D gene: TRBD2
J gene: TRBJ2-3
clone size: NA
V gene: TRBV6-1
CDR3 protein: CASALLAGDTDTQYF
CDR3 DNA: TGTGCCAGCGCCCTCTTGGCGGGGGACACAGATACGCAGTATTTT

D gene: TRBD2
J gene: TRBJ2-3
clone size: NA
V gene: TRBV2
CDR3 protein: CASRGGESSTDTQYF
CDR3 DNA: TGTGCCAGCAGGGGGGGGGAGTCGAGCACAGATACGCAGTATTTT

D gene: TRBD1
J gene: TRBJ1-2
clone size: NA
V gene: TRBV28
CDR3 protein: CASRTGTGRSGYTF
CDR3 DNA: TGTGCCAGCAGAACCGGGACAGGGAGGTCTGGCTACACCTTC

D gene: NA
J gene: TRBJ2-7
clone size: NA
V gene: TRBV18
CDR3 protein: CASSPPNTGTTYEQYF
CDR3 DNA: TGTGCCAGCTCACCACCCAATACAGGGACCACCTACGAGCAGTACTTC

D gene: TRBD2
J gene: TRBJ2-1
clone size: NA
V gene: TRBV5-6
CDR3 protein: CASSRLGTNLYNEQFF
CDR3 DNA: TGTGCCAGCAGCCGTCTCGGGACTAACTTGTACAATGAGCAGTTCTTC

D gene: NA
J gene: TRBJ1-1
clone size: NA
V gene: TRBV7-9
CDR3 protein: CASSFGSQSTEAFF
CDR3 DNA: TGTGCCAGCAGCTTTGGGAGCCAGAGCACTGAAGCTTTCTTT

D gene: NA
J gene: TRBJ1-5
clone size: NA
V gene: TRBV28
CDR3 protein: CASSIRGSNQPQHF
CDR3 DNA: TGTGCCAGCAGTATCAGGGGTAGCAATCAGCCCCAGCATTTT

D gene: TRBD1
J gene: TRBJ1-5
clone size: NA
V gene: TRBV7-3
CDR3 protein: CASSPTGVQPQHF
CDR3 DNA: TGTGCCAGCAGCCCCACAGGGGTTCAGCCCCAGCATTTT

D gene: NA
J gene: TRBJ1-1
clone size: few
V gene: TRBV6-6
CDR3 protein: CASVGRPNTEAFF
CDR3 DNA: TGTGCCAGCGTGGGCAGACCGAACACTGAAGCTTTCTTT

D gene: TRBD2
J gene: TRBJ2-3
clone size: NA
V gene: TRBV2
CDR3 protein: CASSELGGGNTDTQYF
CDR3 DNA: TGTGCCAGCAGTGAACTCGGGGGAGGGAACACAGATACGCAGTATTTT

D gene: NA
J gene: TRBJ2-7
clone size: NA
V gene: TRBV19
CDR3 protein: CASSIEPGRGQYF
CDR3 DNA: TGTGCCAGTAGTATAGAACCAGGGCGAGGGCAGTACTTC

D gene: NA
J gene: TRBJ1-4
clone size: NA
V gene: TRBV19
CDR3 protein: CASSSLGGINEKLFF
CDR3 DNA: TGTGCCAGTAGTTCGCTGGGGGGTATAAATGAAAAACTGTTTTTT

D gene: TRBD2
J gene: TRBJ2-7
clone size: NA
V gene: TRBV13
CDR3 protein: CASSPYGRGSYEQYF
CDR3 DNA: TGTGCCAGCAGCCCCTATGGGAGGGGCTCCTACGAGCAGTACTTC

D gene: TRBD2
J gene: TRBJ2-7
clone size: NA
V gene: TRBV5-1
CDR3 protein: CASSLLAGNEQYF
CDR3 DNA: TGCGCCAGCAGCCTACTAGCGGGGAACGAGCAGTACTTC

D gene: TRBD1
J gene: TRBJ2-3
clone size: NA
V gene: TRBV7-9
CDR3 protein: CASSSRGLGSTDTQYF
CDR3 DNA: TGTGCCAGCAGCTCGAGGGGGCTGGGGAGCACAGATACGCAGTATTTT

D gene: NA
J gene: TRBJ2-7
clone size: NA
V gene: TRBV18
CDR3 protein: CASSPYGTGGFLYEQYF
CDR3 DNA: TGTGCCAGCTCACCATATGGGACTGGAGGGTTCCTCTACGAGCAGTACTTC

D gene: TRBD2
J gene: TRBJ2-1
clone size: once
V gene: TRBV25-1
CDR3 protein: CASSLAGGINEQFF
CDR3 DNA: TGTGCCAGCTCACTAGCGGGAGGGATCAATGAGCAGTTCTTC

D gene: NA
J gene: TRBJ1-1
clone size: NA
V gene: TRBV4-1
CDR3 protein: CASSQVENTEAFF
CDR3 DNA: TGCGCCAGCAGCCAGGTAGAAAACACTGAAGCTTTCTTT